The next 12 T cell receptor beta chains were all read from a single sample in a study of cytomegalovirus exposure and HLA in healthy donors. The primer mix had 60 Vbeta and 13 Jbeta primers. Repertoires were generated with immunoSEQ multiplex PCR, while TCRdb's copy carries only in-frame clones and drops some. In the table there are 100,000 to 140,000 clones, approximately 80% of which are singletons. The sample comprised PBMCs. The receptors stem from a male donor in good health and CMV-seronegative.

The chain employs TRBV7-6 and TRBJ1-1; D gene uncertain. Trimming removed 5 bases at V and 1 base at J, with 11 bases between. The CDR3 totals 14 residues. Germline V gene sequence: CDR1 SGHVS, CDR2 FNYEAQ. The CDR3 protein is CASSLGPRNTEAFF. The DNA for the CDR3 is TGTGCCAGCAGCCTAGGTCCCCGGAACACTGAAGCTTTCTTT.

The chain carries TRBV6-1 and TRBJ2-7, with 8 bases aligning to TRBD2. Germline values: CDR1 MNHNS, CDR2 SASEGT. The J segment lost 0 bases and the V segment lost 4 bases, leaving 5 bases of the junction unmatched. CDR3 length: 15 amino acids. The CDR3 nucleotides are TGTGCCAGCAGTGTAACTAGCGGCCTCTCCTACGAGCAGTACTTC. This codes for CASSVTSGLSYEQYF.

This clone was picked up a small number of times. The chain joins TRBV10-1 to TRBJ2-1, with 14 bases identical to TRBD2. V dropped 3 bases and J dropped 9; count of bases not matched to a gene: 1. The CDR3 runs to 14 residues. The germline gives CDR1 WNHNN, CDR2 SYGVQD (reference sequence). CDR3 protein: CASSEGTSGSEQFF. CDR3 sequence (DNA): TGCGCCAGCAGTGAAGGGACTAGCGGGAGTGAGCAGTTCTTC.

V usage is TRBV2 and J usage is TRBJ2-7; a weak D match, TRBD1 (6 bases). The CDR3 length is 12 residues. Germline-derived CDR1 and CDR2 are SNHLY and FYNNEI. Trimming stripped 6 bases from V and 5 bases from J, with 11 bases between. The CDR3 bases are TGTGCCAGCAGGTCAGGGGTCGACGAGCAGTACTTC. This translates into CASRSGVDEQYF.

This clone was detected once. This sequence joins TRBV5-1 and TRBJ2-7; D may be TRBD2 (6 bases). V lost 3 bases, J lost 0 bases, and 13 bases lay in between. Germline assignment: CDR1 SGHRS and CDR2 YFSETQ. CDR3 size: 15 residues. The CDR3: CASSSTGTGSYEQYF. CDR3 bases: TGCGCCAGCAGCTCAACCGGGACTGGCTCCTACGAGCAGTACTTC.

In DNA form, the CDR3 reads TGTGCCAGCTCACCACCGGGCCACTATGGCTACACCTTC. It is translated as CASSPPGHYGYTF. The gene calls are TRBV18 and TRBJ1-2; D unclear. The CDR3 is made up of 13 amino acids. V was shortened by 0 bases and J by 3 bases, with 5 bases between the two germline ends. CDR1 is KGHSH, CDR2 LQKENI, per germline.

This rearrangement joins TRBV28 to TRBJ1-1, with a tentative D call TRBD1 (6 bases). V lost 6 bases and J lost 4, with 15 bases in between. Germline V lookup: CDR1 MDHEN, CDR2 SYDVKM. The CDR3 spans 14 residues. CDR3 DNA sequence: TGTGCCAGCAGGACCGTACAGGGAATCACTGAAGCTTTCTTT. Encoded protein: CASRTVQGITEAFF.

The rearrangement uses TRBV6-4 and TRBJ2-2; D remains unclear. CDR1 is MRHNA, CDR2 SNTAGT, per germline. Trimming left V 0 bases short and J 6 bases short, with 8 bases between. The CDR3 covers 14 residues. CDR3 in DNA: TGTGCCAGCAGTGACTCGAAACTTCCCGGGGAGCTGTTTTTT. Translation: CASSDSKLPGELFF.

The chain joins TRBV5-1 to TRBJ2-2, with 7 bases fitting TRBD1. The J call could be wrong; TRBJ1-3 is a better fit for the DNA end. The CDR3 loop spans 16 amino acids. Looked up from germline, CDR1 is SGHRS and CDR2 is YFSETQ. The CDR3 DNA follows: TGCGCCAGCAGCGTGGGACAGAGCCAAGCGGGAAACACCATATATTTT. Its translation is CASSVGQSQAGNTIYF.

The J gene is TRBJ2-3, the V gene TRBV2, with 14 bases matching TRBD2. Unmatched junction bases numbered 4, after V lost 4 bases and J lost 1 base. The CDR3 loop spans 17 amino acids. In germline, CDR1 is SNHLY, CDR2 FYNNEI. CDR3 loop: CASSGLAGGTRTDTQYF. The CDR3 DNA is TGTGCCAGCAGTGGACTAGCGGGAGGGACCCGCACAGATACGCAGTATTTT.

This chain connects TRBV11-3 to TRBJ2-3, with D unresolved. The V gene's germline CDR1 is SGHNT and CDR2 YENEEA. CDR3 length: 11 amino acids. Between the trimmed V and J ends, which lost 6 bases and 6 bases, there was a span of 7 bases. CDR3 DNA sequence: TGTGCCAGCAGTAATGAGGATACGCAGTATTTT. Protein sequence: CASSNEDTQYF.

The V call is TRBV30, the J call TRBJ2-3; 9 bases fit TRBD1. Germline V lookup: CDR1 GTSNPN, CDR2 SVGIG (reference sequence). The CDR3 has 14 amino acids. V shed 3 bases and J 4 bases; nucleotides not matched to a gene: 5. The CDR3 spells CAWRPGQGPDTQYF. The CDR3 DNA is TGTGCCTGGAGACCGGGACAGGGCCCAGATACGCAGTATTTT.